The 21 T cell receptor beta chains presented below share a single source sample, sequenced in a study of CD8+CD57+ T cells in acquired aplastic anemia. The authors sequenced patients whose flow cytometry had shown CD8+CD57+ cell expansion. TCR beta VDJ and CDR3 profiling used genomic DNA as template. TCRdb ran MiXCR on the reads and lists one entry per CDR3 protein. The table lists 190,000 or so distinct CDR3 sequences, approximately 48% of them singletons. Sequenced sample: sorted CD4+, CD8+, or CD8+CD57+ T cells (not recorded which) from PBMCs. The receptors were sampled from a human donor with aplastic anemia.

This clonotype was counted at least ten times. The chain employs TRBV25-1 and TRBJ1-1, with no clear D. In germline, CDR1 is MGHDK, CDR2 SYGVNS. This CDR3 region has 13 residues. The V and J ends lost 0 bases and 3 bases respectively, with 5 bases between them. As DNA, the CDR3 is TGTGCCAGCAGTGAATATCGATACACTGAAGCTTTCTTT. Translating it yields CASSEYRYTEAFF.

This clonotype has at least ten counts. The chain carries TRBV5-1 and TRBJ2-3, with 11 bases fitting TRBD2. Looked up from germline, CDR1 is SGHRS and CDR2 is YFSETQ. The V and J ends lost 4 bases and 3 bases, in that order; junction bases with no gene match: 4. The CDR3 sequence is 15 residues long. CDR3 in amino acids: CASSDTSGGTDTQYF. In DNA, the CDR3 is TGCGCCAGCAGCGATACTAGCGGGGGAACAGATACGCAGTATTTT.

This clonotype has a handful of counts. J is TRBJ1-1 and V is TRBV28, with 10 bases lining up with TRBD1. Germline-derived CDR1 and CDR2 are MDHEN and SYDVKM. CDR3 length equals 15 residues. The ends lost 10 bases at V and 3 bases at J; junction bases unmatched: 11. The DNA of the CDR3 is TGTGCCACCCTTGTCGGGGACAGGGGTCACACTGAAGCTTTCTTT. Its translation: CATLVGDRGHTEAFF.

This chain uses TRBV7-2 with TRBJ2-7, with 7 bases identical to TRBD1. This CDR3 has 15 residues. Germline values: CDR1 SGHTA, CDR2 FQGNSA. The ends lost 6 bases at V and 1 base at J; junction bases unmatched: 9. The CDR3 loop is CASSERQGFSYEQYF. The CDR3 nucleotides read TGTGCCAGCAGTGAAAGACAGGGTTTTTCCTACGAGCAGTACTTC.

This chain links TRBV5-1 with TRBJ2-5; 8 positions agree with TRBD1. This CDR3 has 13 residues. After removal of 6 bases from V and 4 bases from J, the junction contained 5 bases not matched to a gene. CDR1 and CDR2 from the germline V gene are SGHRS and YFSETQ. The CDR3 DNA sequence: TGCGCCAGCACGCAGGGGGCCGGAGAGACCCAGTACTTC. Encoded protein: CASTQGAGETQYF. Using reference TRBV5-1 and TRBJ2-5 for the parts outside the CDR3, the full variable domain is KAGVTQTPRYLIKTRGQQVTLSCSPISGHRSVSWYQQTPGQGLQFLFEYFSETQRNKGNFPGRFSGRQFSNSRSEMNVSTLELGDSALYLCASTQGAGETQYFGPGTRLLVL.

The table lists this clonotype with many counts. The rearrangement links TRBV3-1 to TRBJ1-5; D is ambiguous. Germline V gene lookup returns CDR1 LGHDT and CDR2 YNNKEL (reference sequence). Trimming pared 0 bases from V and 3 bases from J, leaving 6 bases between. This CDR3 has 14 residues. The DNA of the CDR3 is TGTGCCAGCAGCCAAGATCGTATCAATCAGCCCCAGCATTTT. Translation gives CASSQDRINQPQHF. The complete variable domain, with remaining parts taken from reference TRBV3-1 and TRBJ1-5, reads DTAVSQTPKYLVTQMGNDKSIKCEQNLGHDTMYWYKQDSKKFLKIMFSYNNKELIINETVPNRFSPKSPDKAHLNLHINSLELGDSAVYFCASSQDRINQPQHFGDGTRLSIL.

This clonotype was found once. The chain employs TRBV9 and TRBJ2-7; 9 nucleotides align to TRBD1. The CDR3 is 14 residues long. Germline CDR1 reads SGDLS; CDR2 reads YYNGEE. Trimming removed 4 bases from V and 6 bases from J; junction bases left unmatched: 8. The CDR3: CASSLGQGMSEQYF. The CDR3 nucleotides read TGTGCCAGCAGCCTAGGACAGGGGATGAGCGAGCAGTACTTC.

This clonotype came up many times. The chain joins TRBV15 to TRBJ2-7; 8 bases agree with TRBD1. V trimming: 0 bases; J trimming: 4 bases; junction bases outside the gene matches: 5. The germline gives CDR1 LNHNV, CDR2 YYDKDF (reference sequence). There are 15 residues in the CDR3. CDR3 nucleotides: TGTGCCACCAGCAGAGATCAGGGGGCCCCATACGAGCAGTACTTC. Translating gives CATSRDQGAPYEQYF.

In its sample, this clonotype was seen a few times. The CDR3 here is CSVTYFGAYEQYF. The DNA of the CDR3 is TGCAGCGTAACCTATTTCGGGGCGTACGAGCAGTACTTC. The chain couples TRBV29-1 to TRBJ2-7; D possibly matches TRBD1 or TRBD2 (5 bases each). This CDR3 region has 13 residues. The germline V gene encodes CDR1 SQVTM and CDR2 ANQGSEA. V was cut by 6 bases and J by 4 bases, with 16 bases left in between.

The chain is built from TRBV12-3 or TRBV12-4 and TRBJ1-1, with a tentative D call TRBD1 (6 bases). V was trimmed by 5 bases and J by 4 bases, leaving 20 bases between them. The CDR3 loop spans 16 amino acids. The CDR3 protein is CASSTGQPTLGTEAFF. The DNA for the CDR3 is TGTGCCAGCAGTACCGGACAGCCGACATTGGGCACTGAAGCTTTCTTT.

The CDR3 loop is CASSIVGPSYNEQFF. DNA for the CDR3: TGTGCCAGTAGTATAGTAGGGCCTTCCTACAATGAGCAGTTCTTC. The chain employs TRBV19 and TRBJ2-1; no firm D call. Per germline, CDR1 LNHDA and CDR2 SQIVND (reference sequence). The germline V and J ends were trimmed by 1 base and 1 base, with 8 bases remaining between them. The CDR3 runs to 15 residues.

As for this clonotype: One end of the junction varies from germline; a read error may be responsible. This sequence joins TRBV6-1 and TRBJ1-1; no firm D call. The CDR3 loop spans 11 amino acids. The germline CDR1 and CDR2 sequences are MNHNS and SASEGT. The CDR3: CASSEGIRVPF. The CDR3 DNA follows: TGTGCCAGCAGTGAAGGGATCCGGGTCCCCTTT.

This clonotype was counted a few times. The chain is built from TRBV20-1 and TRBJ1-2; 8 bases match TRBD1. Germline V lookup: CDR1 DFQATT, CDR2 SNEGSKA (reference sequence). CDR3 length: 13 amino acids. V shed 4 bases, J shed 6 bases, and the junction held 7 bases outside the gene matches. As DNA, the CDR3 is TGCAGTGCTACCGGACAGGGAAAGAATGGCTACACCTTC. Its translation is CSATGQGKNGYTF.

This chain uses TRBV5-1 with TRBJ2-3, with 8 bases fitting TRBD2. J was trimmed by 4 bases and V by 3 bases; bases with no gene match: 4. The length of the CDR3 is 14 residues. The germline V gene has CDR1 SGHRS and CDR2 YFSETQ. CDR3 loop: CASSYSGTPDTQYF. The CDR3 DNA sequence: TGCGCCAGCAGCTATAGCGGGACACCAGATACGCAGTATTTT.

This clonotype has ten or more counts. The chain recombines TRBV20-1 with TRBJ1-1; 7 bases are shared with TRBD1. Germline lookup yields CDR1 DFQATT and CDR2 SNEGSKA (reference sequence). V trimming: 0 bases; J trimming: 0 bases; junction bases outside the gene matches: 22. The CDR3 spans 21 residues. The CDR3: CSARDEASISGTEFMNTEAFF. In DNA form, the CDR3 reads TGCAGTGCTAGAGATGAAGCGTCGATCTCCGGGACAGAATTTATGAACACTGAAGCTTTCTTT.

The chain carries TRBV15 and TRBJ2-1; 8 positions agree with TRBD2. The J segment lost 8 bases and the V segment lost 1 base, leaving 7 bases of the junction unmatched. The CDR3 is made up of 15 amino acids. Germline lookup yields CDR1 LNHNV and CDR2 YYDKDF (reference sequence). CDR3 nucleotides: TGTGCCACCAGCAGAGCCGGGACTAGTCGTGATGAGCAGTTCTTC. Translating gives CATSRAGTSRDEQFF.

There are many counts of this clonotype. The chain combines TRBV19 with TRBJ2-7, with unresolved D. V was pared by 6 bases and J by 6 bases, with 18 bases between. The CDR3 length is 14 residues. From germline, CDR1 is LNHDA and CDR2 SQIVND (reference sequence). The CDR3 DNA follows: TGTGCCAGTAGGGCAGAGACTCGATCCAGCGAGCAGTACTTC. Translation gives CASRAETRSSEQYF.

This chain connects TRBV10-1 to TRBJ1-5; D not certain. CDR3 length: 13 residues. Germline CDR1 WNHNN, CDR2 SYGVQD (reference sequence). V was pared by 8 bases and J by 5 bases, with 13 bases between. CDR3 residues: CASRSQRDQPQHF. The DNA of the CDR3 is TGCGCCAGCCGGAGCCAGAGGGATCAGCCCCAGCATTTT.

Ten or more counts support this clonotype. The J gene is TRBJ2-1, the V gene TRBV10-3; D not certain. The germline V gene encodes CDR1 ENHRY and CDR2 SYGVKD. V lost 0 bases, J lost 7 bases, and 13 bases lay in between. The CDR3 totals 15 residues. The CDR3 DNA reads TGTGCCATCAGTGAGTCGTTAGCCTTGGGGAATGAGCAGTTCTTC. It codes for CAISESLALGNEQFF.

The chain combines TRBV7-8 with TRBJ1-1, with a weak D call TRBD1 (6 bases). This CDR3 is 14 amino acids long. The V gene lost 7 bases and the J gene lost 7 bases, with 19 bases spanning the gap. The germline V gene encodes CDR1 SGHVS and CDR2 FQNEAQ. In DNA, the CDR3 is TGTGCCAGCAAAAGTGAACCGGGAGGGGGTGAAGCTTTCTTT. Protein product: CASKSEPGGGEAFF.

This clonotype was recorded a few times. The rearrangement links TRBV10-3 to TRBJ2-7, with 10 bases that match TRBD1. V trimming: 7 bases; J trimming: 0 bases; junction bases outside the gene matches: 6. This CDR3 comprises 15 residues. Germline V lookup: CDR1 ENHRY, CDR2 SYGVKD. The CDR3 protein is CAITKGQGNSYEQYF. CDR3 DNA sequence: TGTGCCATCACCAAGGGACAGGGGAACTCCTACGAGCAGTACTTC.